These T cell receptor beta chains were read from a single sample in a study of regulatory T cells in long-lasting Graves disease. Via MiXCR, TCRdb re-called the multiplex PCR reads, giving one row per CDR3 protein. The sample has some 230,000 distinct CDR3 sequences; around 20% are singletons. Material: peripheral blood mononuclear cells (PBMCs), obtained at new diagnosis, from a patient treated with antithyroid drugs. These receptors all come from a female donor with Graves disease. CDR3s include the opening cysteine and the closing phenylalanine or tryptophan. A D gene is named only where the DNA matches it firmly. A clone size is listed for some rows: how often the clone was seen (once, few, many), or a class if it is expanded.

d_call j_call clone_size v_call cdr3_nt cdr3_aa
- TRBJ2-3 many TRBV7-8 TGTGCCAGCAGCTTTAGCGGACTCACAGATACGCAGTATTTT CASSFSGLTDTQYF
TRBD1 TRBJ2-5 many TRBV19 TGTGCCAGTAGTATGACAGGGGGTAGAGAGACCCAGTACTTC CASSMTGGRETQYF
- TRBJ1-5 many TRBV2 TGTGCCAGCAGTTCAAGGGCGGGAGGCCAGCCCCAGCATTTT CASSSRAGGQPQHF
- TRBJ1-3 many TRBV19 TGTGCCAGTAGTATGACCCGGGCTGGAAACACCATATATTTT CASSMTRAGNTIYF
- TRBJ2-5 - TRBV10-3 TGTGCCACGCGGGCAGGGGGGGCCCAAGAGACCCAGTACTTC CATRAGGAQETQYF
TRBD2 TRBJ2-1 many TRBV20-1 TGCAGTGCTAGAGGCGGGACTAGCGGGGCCAGGGAGCAGTTCTTC CSARGGTSGAREQFF
- TRBJ2-3 many TRBV24-1 TGTGCCACCAGTGTCAGCACAGATACGCAGTATTTT CATSVSTDTQYF
TRBD1 TRBJ2-7 many TRBV20-1 TGCAGTGCCGGGAGGGGACAGGGGAATTACGAGCAGTACTTC CSAGRGQGNYEQYF
TRBD2 TRBJ2-7 many TRBV19 TGTGCCAGTAGTAGCACTAGCGGGAGACTATACGAGCAGTACTTC CASSSTSGRLYEQYF
- TRBJ2-5 many TRBV20-1 TGCAGTGCTAGACTCTCTGGACAAGAGACCCAGTACTTC CSARLSGQETQYF
TRBD1 TRBJ1-1 many TRBV7-2 TGTGCCAGCAGCACAAGACAGGGGGCTAGGGAAGCTTTCTTT CASSTRQGAREAFF
- TRBJ2-7 - TRBV20-1 TGCAGTGCTAGAGTATTGAACGAGCAGTACTTC CSARVLNEQYF
TRBD1 TRBJ2-2 many TRBV6-1 TGTGCCAGCAGCTCCGGGACAGGGGGCACCGGGGAGCTGTTTTTT CASSSGTGGTGELFF
TRBD1 TRBJ1-2 many TRBV20-1 TGCAGTGCAGCAGCTGGACAGGGTTATGGCTACACCTTC CSAAAGQGYGYTF
- TRBJ1-1 - TRBV10-2 TGCGCCAGCAGTAAACTTCGGGAGGATGAAGCTTTCTTT CASSKLREDEAFF
TRBD1 TRBJ2-4 many TRBV24-1 TGTGCCACCAGTGAGGGGGGACAGGGAGTGGCCAAAAACATTCAGTACTTC CATSEGGQGVAKNIQYF
TRBD2 TRBJ2-7 - TRBV4-1 TGCGCCAGCAGCCGAAACCCGGGACTACCTAATTACGAGCAGTACTTC CASSRNPGLPNYEQYF
- TRBJ1-2 many TRBV12-3/TRBV12-4 TGTGCCAGCACCCCTGACAGTCACTATGGCTACACCTTC CASTPDSHYGYTF
TRBD1 TRBJ1-1 once TRBV11-2 TGTGCCAGCAGCTTAATGAACAGGGGTACAACTGAAGCTTTCTTT CASSLMNRGTTEAFF
- TRBJ2-7 many TRBV18 TGTGCCAGCTCACCACGGGGCAGGGACGAGCAGTACTTC CASSPRGRDEQYF
- TRBJ2-2 few TRBV5-6 TGTGCCAGCAGCTTGGGCCTCATAACCGGGGAGCTGTTTTTT CASSLGLITGELFF
TRBD1 TRBJ1-2 many TRBV10-3 TGTGCCATCAAGACAGGGACTATCTATGGCTACACCTTC CAIKTGTIYGYTF
- TRBJ2-5 many TRBV11-3 TGTGCCAGCAGCCTGGCGGGGCAGACCCAGTACTTC CASSLAGQTQYF
- TRBJ1-5 many TRBV6-1 TGTGCCAGCAGTGGCTCACGGGGGGCGGGTCAGCCCCAGCATTTT CASSGSRGAGQPQHF
- TRBJ2-7 few TRBV19 TGTGCCAGTAGAGGACCAACGGGATCGTACGAGCAGTACTTC CASRGPTGSYEQYF
- TRBJ1-2 many TRBV6-5 TGTGCCAGCAGTTACTCCGAAGGCGATGGCTACACCTTC CASSYSEGDGYTF